This TCR beta chain was sequenced for a study of OX40 agonist ivuxolimab in advanced cancers. The overall study: Cohort: approximately 79% men, mean age around 61, aged about 23 to 79. Overall study results and limits: Some of the nonresponding patients also showed low levels of normalized T-cell clonal expansion.

The CDR3 is 15 residues long. Germline CDR1 is ENHRY and CDR2 is SYGVKD. V was shortened by 2 bases and J by 1 base, with 11 bases between the two germline ends. Assay: immunoSEQ multiplex PCR; the TCRdb copy retains only in-frame clones and omits some. Seen here are approximately 28,000 clones, 84% observed once, and the top ten hold roughly a sixth. On this clone itself: The antigen remains undetermined.

This material consisted of CD4+ or CD8+ T cells sorted from blood, taken in a trial of the OX40 agonist ivuxolimab. The J gene is TRBJ2-5, the V gene TRBV10-3; TRBD2 is a possible D gene (5 bases). The TCR comes from an adult with an advanced solid tumor such as melanoma, head and neck, liver or kidney cancer. The CDR3 sequence is CAISENEGSQETQYF. DNA for the CDR3: TGTGCCATCAGTGAGAATGAGGGATCCCAAGAGACCCAGTACTTC.